This T cell receptor (beta chain) stems from a study of early T cells in non-severe SARS-CoV-2 infection. CDR1 and CDR2 (germline): LGHDT, YNNKEL (reference sequence). V lost 1 base to trimming and J lost 0 bases, with 7 bases between them. The CDR3 contains 15 residues. One entry per CDR3 protein, called by TCRdb with MiXCR from the 5' RACE reads. The data contain over 50,000 distinct CDR3 sequences, about 16% of them singletons. This clonotype was detected a few times. The origin of this receptor is an adult who was a healthcare worker with PCR-confirmed SARS-CoV-2 infection or an uninfected control (not recorded which). Sample: whole blood, taken at baseline. The chain recombines TRBV3-1 with TRBJ1-3; D remains ambiguous. Here the CDR3 reads CASSQGQISGNTIYF. The DNA for the CDR3 is TGTGCCAGCAGCCAAGGTCAGATCTCTGGAAACACCATATATTTT.